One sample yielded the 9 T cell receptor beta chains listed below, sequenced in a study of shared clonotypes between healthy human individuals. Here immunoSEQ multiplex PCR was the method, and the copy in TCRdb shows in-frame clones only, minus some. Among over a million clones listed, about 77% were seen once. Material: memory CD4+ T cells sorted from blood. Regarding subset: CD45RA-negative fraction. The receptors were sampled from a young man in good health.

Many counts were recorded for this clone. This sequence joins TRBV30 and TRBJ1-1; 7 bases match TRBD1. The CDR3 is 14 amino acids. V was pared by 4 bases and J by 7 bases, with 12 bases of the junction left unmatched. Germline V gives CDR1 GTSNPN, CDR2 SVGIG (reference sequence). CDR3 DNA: TGTGCCTGGACACAGGGGTCTGAAATAGGTGAAGCTTTCTTT. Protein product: CAWTQGSEIGEAFF.

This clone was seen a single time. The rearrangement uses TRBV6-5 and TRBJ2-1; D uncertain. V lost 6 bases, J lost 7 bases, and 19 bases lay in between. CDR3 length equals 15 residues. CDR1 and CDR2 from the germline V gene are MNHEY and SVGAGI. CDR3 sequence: CASSHKGQARNEQFF. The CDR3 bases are TGTGCCAGCAGCCATAAAGGCCAGGCTAGGAATGAGCAGTTCTTC.

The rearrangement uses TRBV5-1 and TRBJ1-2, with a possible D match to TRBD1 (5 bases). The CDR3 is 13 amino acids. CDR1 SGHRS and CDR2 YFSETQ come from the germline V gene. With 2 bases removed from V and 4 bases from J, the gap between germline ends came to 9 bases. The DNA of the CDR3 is TGCGCCAGCAGCTTAGATCAGGGCTATGGCTACACCTTC. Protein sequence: CASSLDQGYGYTF.

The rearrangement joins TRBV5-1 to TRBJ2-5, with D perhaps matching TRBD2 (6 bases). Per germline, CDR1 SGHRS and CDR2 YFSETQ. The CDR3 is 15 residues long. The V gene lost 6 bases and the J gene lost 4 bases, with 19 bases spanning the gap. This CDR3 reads CASTLDGGKGETQYF. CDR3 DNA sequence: TGCGCCAGCACCCTAGATGGGGGGAAGGGAGAGACCCAGTACTTC.

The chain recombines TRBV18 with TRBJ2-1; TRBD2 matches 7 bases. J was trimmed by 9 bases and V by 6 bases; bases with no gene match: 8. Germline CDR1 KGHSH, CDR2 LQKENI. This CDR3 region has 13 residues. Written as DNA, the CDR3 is TGTGCCAGCTCGGGGGGGTACATCGGTGAGCAGTTCTTC. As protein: CASSGGYIGEQFF. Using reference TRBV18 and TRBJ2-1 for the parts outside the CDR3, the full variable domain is NAGVMQNPRHLVRRRGQEARLRCSPMKGHSHVYWYRQLPEEGLKFMVYLQKENIIDESGMPKERFSAEFPKEGPSILRIQQVVRGDSAAYFCASSGGYIGEQFFGPGTRLTVL.

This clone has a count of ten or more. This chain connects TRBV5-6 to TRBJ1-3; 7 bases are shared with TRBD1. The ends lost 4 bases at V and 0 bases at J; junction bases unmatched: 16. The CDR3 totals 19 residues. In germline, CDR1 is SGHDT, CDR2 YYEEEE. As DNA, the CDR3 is TGTGCCAGCAGCCAATTGGAGGGACAGCGATACCTCTCTGGAAACACCATATATTTT. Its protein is CASSQLEGQRYLSGNTIYF. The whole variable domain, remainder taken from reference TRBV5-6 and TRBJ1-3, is DAGVTQSPTHLIKTRGQQVTLRCSPKSGHDTVSWYQQALGQGPQFIFQYYEEEERQRGNFPDRFSGHQFPNYSSELNVNALLLGDSALYLCASSQLEGQRYLSGNTIYFGEGSWLTVV.

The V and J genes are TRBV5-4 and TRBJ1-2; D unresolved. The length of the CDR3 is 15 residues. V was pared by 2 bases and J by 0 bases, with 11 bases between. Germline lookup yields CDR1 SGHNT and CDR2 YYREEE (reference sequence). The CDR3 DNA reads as TGTGCCAGCAGCTTAATTACACAAGCTAACTATGGCTACACCTTC. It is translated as CASSLITQANYGYTF.

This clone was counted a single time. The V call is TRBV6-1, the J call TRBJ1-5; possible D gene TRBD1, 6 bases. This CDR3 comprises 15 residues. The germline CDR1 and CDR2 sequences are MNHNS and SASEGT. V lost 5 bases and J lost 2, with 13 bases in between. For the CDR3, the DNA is TGTGCCAGCAGTAACGAGGGGGGTGGCAATCAGCCCCAGCATTTT. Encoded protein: CASSNEGGGNQPQHF.

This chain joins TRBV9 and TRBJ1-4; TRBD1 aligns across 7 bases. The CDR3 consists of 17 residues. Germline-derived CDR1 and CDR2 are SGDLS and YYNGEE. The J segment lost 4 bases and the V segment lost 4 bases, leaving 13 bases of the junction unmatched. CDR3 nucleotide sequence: TGTGCCAGCAGCCATTACTCCGGGACAGCCTTTAATGAAAAACTGTTTTTT. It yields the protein CASSHYSGTAFNEKLFF.